The sequence of this T cell receptor (beta chain) was determined in a study of patients and donors after allogeneic stem cell transplantation. MiXCR, applied by TCRdb to the RT-PCR reads, yields one record per CDR3 protein. The table has 150,000 to 200,000 distinct CDR3 sequences, more than 20% seen once. The V gene's germline CDR1 is SGHRS and CDR2 YFSETQ. The CDR3 sequence is 16 residues long. Trimming cost V 0 bases and J 6 bases, with 18 bases left between them. This clonotype appeared a few times. The clonotype was recovered from a human donor who was either an allogeneic HSCT recipient or a stem cell or donor lymphocyte infusion donor (not recorded which). It is not recorded whose cells these are; they may come from a transplant donor. Sequencing input: blood, either unsorted or a sorted T cell fraction (not recorded which). The rearrangement uses TRBV5-1 and TRBJ1-2; D may be TRBD1 (5 bases). CDR3 in amino acids: CASSLEPARQGDGYTF. CDR3 DNA: TGCGCCAGCAGCTTGGAACCGGCTCGGCAGGGAGATGGCTACACCTTC. Using reference TRBV5-1 and TRBJ1-2 for the parts outside the CDR3, the full variable domain is KAGVTQTPRYLIKTRGQQVTLSCSPISGHRSVSWYQQTPGQGLQFLFEYFSETQRNKGNFPGRFSGRQFSNSRSEMNVSTLELGDSALYLCASSLEPARQGDGYTFGSGTRLTVV.